What follows are 5 T cell receptor beta chains derived from one specimen sequenced in a study of liver allograft versus peripheral blood T cells. Across the whole study: T cell receptor repertoires in transplanted livers were compared with those in recipients' peripheral blood.

TCRdb analysed the reads with MiXCR anew, one entry per CDR3 protein. The profile shows thousands of distinct CDR3 sequences, 15% to 20% of them singletons. Receptors originate from a human patient who had a liver transplant. Some T cells could come from the graft donor.

This clonotype showed up just a few times. The CDR3 DNA reads TGTGCCAGCGGGCAGGGGGTAGATGAGCAGTACTTC. It translates to CASGQGVDEQYF. The chain combines TRBV28 with TRBJ2-7; 7 positions match TRBD1. Trimming took 8 bases from V and 7 from J; bases not matched to a gene: 8. CDR3 length: 12 amino acids. Germline CDR1 reads MDHEN; CDR2 reads SYDVKM. Based on the CDR3 plus reference TRBV28 and TRBJ2-7, the full variable domain is DVKVTQSSRYLVKRTGEKVFLECVQDMDHENMFWYRQDPGLGLRLIYFSYDVKMKEKGDIPEGYSVSREKKERFSLILESASTNQTSMYLCASGQGVDEQYFGPGTRLTVT.

In its sample, this clonotype was seen a few times. CDR3 nucleotides: TGTGCCAGCAGTCCCCGGGAGGGGGCCAGTGATAATGAAAAACTGTTTTTT. It is translated as CASSPREGASDNEKLFF. V gene TRBV6-5 combines with J gene TRBJ1-4, with 7 bases identical to TRBD1. CDR3 length: 17 residues. Trimming removed 5 bases from V and 4 bases from J; junction bases left unmatched: 13. Germline CDR1 is MNHEY and CDR2 is SVGAGI.

This clonotype was counted between two and nine times. J is TRBJ2-4 and V is TRBV15; D might be TRBD1 or TRBD2, each matching 5 bases. CDR3 length: 15 residues. Germline V gene sequence: CDR1 LNHNV, CDR2 YYDKDF (reference sequence). V was cut by 1 base and J by 7 bases, with 14 bases left in between. CDR3 sequence: CATSRVGTDGNIQYF. CDR3 coding DNA: TGTGCCACCAGCAGAGTGGGGACCGACGGGAACATTCAGTACTTC.

This clonotype was counted many times. The chain joins TRBV10-3 to TRBJ2-1, with D tentatively TRBD2 (6 bases). The CDR3 has 15 amino acids. Trimming removed 2 bases at V and 3 bases at J, with 11 bases between. Germline loops: CDR1 ENHRY, CDR2 SYGVKD. The CDR3 nucleotides are TGTGCCATCAGTGAGGCGGGGACTCACTACAATGAGCAGTTCTTC. Translating gives CAISEAGTHYNEQFF.

At least ten counts were recorded for this clonotype. The chain carries TRBV19 and TRBJ1-2; D gene uncertain. The germline CDR1 and CDR2 sequences are LNHDA and SQIVND (reference sequence). The CDR3 has 13 residues. V lost 3 bases and J lost 2, with 7 bases in between. The CDR3 reads CASSMAANYGYTF. DNA of the CDR3: TGTGCCAGTAGTATGGCCGCGAACTATGGCTACACCTTC.